The TCR beta chain under discussion was sequenced for a study of T cells after posttransplantation cyclophosphamide. Regarding the study as a whole: TRB clonality was highly associated with recipient CMV seropositivity and reactivation. Donor CD8+ memory clones often dominated recipient blood repertoires at later times.

The protocol was immunoSEQ multiplex PCR, while the TCRdb copy is restricted to in-frame clones and leaves out a portion. The table records tens of thousands of clones, about 93% of them present only once. The germline V gene has CDR1 SGHVS and CDR2 FQNEAQ. With V trimmed by 5 bases and J by 4 bases, 9 bases remained unmatched. This CDR3 has 16 amino acids. Regarding this clone: The antigen remains unidentified.

The chain combines TRBV7-8 with TRBJ2-2; 8 bases are shared with TRBD2. This sequence originates from a woman in her twenties or thirties in good health and a related stem cell transplant donor. The sample consisted of PBMCs. The CDR3 sequence: CASSRAGGGSTGELFF. CDR3 DNA: TGTGCCAGCAGCCGGGCGGGGGGCGGTAGCACCGGGGAGCTGTTTTTT.